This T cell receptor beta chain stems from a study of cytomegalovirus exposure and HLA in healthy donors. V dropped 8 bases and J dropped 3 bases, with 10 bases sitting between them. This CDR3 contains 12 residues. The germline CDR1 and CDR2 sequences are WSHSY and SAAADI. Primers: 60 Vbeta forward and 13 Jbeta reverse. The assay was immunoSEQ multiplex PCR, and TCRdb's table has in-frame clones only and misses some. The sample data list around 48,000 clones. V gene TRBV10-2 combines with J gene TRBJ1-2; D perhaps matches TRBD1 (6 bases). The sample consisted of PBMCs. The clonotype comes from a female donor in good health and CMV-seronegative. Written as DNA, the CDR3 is TGCGCCAGCGAGGACAGTGACTATGGCTACACCTTC. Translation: CASEDSDYGYTF.